This T cell receptor (beta chain) came from a study of T cells in tumors and immune-related adverse events. The CDR3 is 14 amino acids. The germline CDR1 and CDR2 sequences are SEHNR and FQNEAQ (reference sequence). V was shortened by 1 base and J by 7 bases, with 11 bases between the two germline ends. Assay used: immunoSEQ multiplex PCR; TCRdb lists only in-frame clones, some missing. There are about 8,600 clones in the sample; around 94% occur only once, and around 2.3% lies in the top ten. Sample: lymph node tissue, taken from a patient treated with anti-PD-1 therapy. The chain joins TRBV7-9 to TRBJ2-1; possibly TRBD1 for D (5 bases). The receptor was derived from a female donor with metastatic renal cell carcinoma. DNA of the CDR3: TGTGCCAGCAGCTTAGTATCAGGGCCTAATGAGCAGTTCTTC. Residues: CASSLVSGPNEQFF.